This T cell receptor (beta chain) comes out of a study of Tregs in tolerant kidney transplant recipients. Study summary: Related graft donors supplied nonmyeloablative bone marrow transplants, and mixed chimerism was transient. Study observations and caveats: Expanding Tregs on activated donor B cells appeared to best identify donor-specific TCRbeta clones. Biological reproducibility was not directly addressed in this study.

In the case of this clone: The antigen remains undetermined.

Assay: immunoSEQ multiplex PCR; the TCRdb copy retains only in-frame clones and omits some. The repertoire includes around 74,000 clones, about 98% of them detected once, and about 0.5% sits in the top ten. Germline V gives CDR1 LNHDA, CDR2 SQIVND (reference sequence). V gave up 3 bases and J gave up 3 bases, with 11 bases separating them. CDR3 length equals 14 residues. The chain joins TRBV19 to TRBJ1-2, with D perhaps TRBD1 (6 bases). The material sequenced was CD4+ T cells from blood, taken before the transplant. The origin of this receptor is a human donor who received a combined kidney and bone marrow transplant. This CDR3 reads CASSIQQGYYGYTF. The CDR3 nucleotides are TGTGCCAGTAGTATTCAACAGGGCTACTATGGCTACACCTTC.